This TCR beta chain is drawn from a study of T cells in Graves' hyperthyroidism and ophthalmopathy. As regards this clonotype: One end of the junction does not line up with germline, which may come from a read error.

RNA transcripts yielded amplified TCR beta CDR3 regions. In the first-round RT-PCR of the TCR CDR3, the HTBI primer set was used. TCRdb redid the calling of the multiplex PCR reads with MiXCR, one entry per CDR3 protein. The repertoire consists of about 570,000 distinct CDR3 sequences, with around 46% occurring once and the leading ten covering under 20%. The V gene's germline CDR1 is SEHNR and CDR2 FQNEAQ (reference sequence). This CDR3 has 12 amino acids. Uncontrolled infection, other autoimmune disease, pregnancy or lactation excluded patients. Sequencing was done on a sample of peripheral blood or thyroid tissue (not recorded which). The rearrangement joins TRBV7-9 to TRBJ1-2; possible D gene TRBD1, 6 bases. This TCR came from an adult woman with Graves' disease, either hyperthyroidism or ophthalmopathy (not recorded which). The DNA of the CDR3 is TGTGCCAGCAGCTCTCTCCGAGGGACAAGAGACTTC. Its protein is CASSSLRGTRDF.